This entry features one T cell receptor beta chain sequence. A much larger clonotype is one base distant, so this may be a read error. The CDR3 has 14 amino acids. Trimming pared 1 base from V and 6 bases from J, leaving 12 bases between. In germline, CDR1 is MNHNS, CDR2 SASEGT. CD8+CD57+ cell expansion had been shown by flow cytometry in patients chosen for sequencing. Genomic DNA constituted the template upon which TCR beta VDJ and CDR3 profiling was performed. TCRdb itself ran the reads through MiXCR, one entry per CDR3 protein. The sample yields 130,000 or so distinct CDR3 sequences, over 30% seen once. This sample was taken from a study of CD8+CD57+ T cells in acquired aplastic anemia.

The sample comprised sorted CD4+, CD8+, or CD8+CD57+ T cells (not recorded which) from PBMCs. The chain links TRBV6-1 to TRBJ1-2, with a possible D match to TRBD1 (6 bases). This TCR was recovered from a human donor with aplastic anemia. The CDR3 spells CASSEGGRGHGYTF. The CDR3 DNA reads TGTGCCAGCAGTGAAGGGGGCAGGGGCCATGGCTACACCTTC.